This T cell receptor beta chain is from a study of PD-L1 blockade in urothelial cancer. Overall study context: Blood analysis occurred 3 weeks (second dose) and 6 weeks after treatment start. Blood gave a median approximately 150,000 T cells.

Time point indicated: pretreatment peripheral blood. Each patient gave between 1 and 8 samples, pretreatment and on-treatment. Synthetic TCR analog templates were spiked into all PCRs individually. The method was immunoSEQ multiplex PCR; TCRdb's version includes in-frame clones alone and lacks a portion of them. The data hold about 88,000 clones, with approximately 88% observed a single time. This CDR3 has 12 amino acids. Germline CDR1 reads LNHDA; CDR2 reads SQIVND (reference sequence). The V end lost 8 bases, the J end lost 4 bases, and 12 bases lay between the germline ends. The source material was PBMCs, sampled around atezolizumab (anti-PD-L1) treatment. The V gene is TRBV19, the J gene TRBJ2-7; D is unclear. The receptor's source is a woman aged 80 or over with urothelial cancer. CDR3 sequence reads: CASGLGRYEQYF. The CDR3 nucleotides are TGTGCCAGTGGCCTAGGCCGGTACGAGCAGTACTTC.